This TCR beta chain originates from a study of T cell responses to AZD1222 COVID-19 vaccine (dated by TCRdb to the early 2020s). About the full investigation: AZD1222 recipients given second doses at about 4 weeks or at about 12 weeks were pooled, since spike-specific TCR depth and breadth were not found to differ between the two schedules. TCR sequencing was performed for roughly 250 trial participants, of whom about 200 were given two doses of AZD1222 and around 25 were given two doses of MenACWY control vaccine. Trial participants were enrolled by age into subgroups of 18-55, 56-69 and 70-plus years, and about 150, 27 and 61 TCR-sequenced participants, respectively, were included in these subgroups. The paper's findings and limits, for the study overall: After two AZD1222 doses, spike-specific TCR breadth and depth were significantly higher than at day 0 and than in MenACWY recipients. Reportedly, almost half of the unique spike-specific TCRs recognized epitopes lying outside the regions that are mutated in the B.1.351 and B.1.1.7 variants. Only five or six AZD1222 recipients were SARS-CoV-2 seropositive at baseline, limiting conclusions about previously exposed vaccinees. Vaccine-associated CD4 TCRs spanned the whole spike protein, with dominant responses in regions 160-218 and 743-854. No day 14 peak-response samples were available, so repertoires were characterized only after the peak T cell response. Participants were mostly white British and included more females than males, and it was suggested by the authors that clonal diversity may have been underestimated. The 56-69-year group was small, and its depth increase did not reach significance, likely because of low power.

For this clone: Its antigen has not been determined. The sample holds no much larger clone one base away, and base qualities are not on file.

The CDR3 runs 16 residues from the cysteine to the phenylalanine. Only the CDR3 portion is preserved as DNA: 48 bases, with reading frame beginning at the first base. V ends up 7 bases short and J 5 bases short, with an unmatched junction base count of 9. The germline V gene supplies CDR1 SGHTS and CDR2 YDEGEE. The time point label of this sample denotes: baseline before first vaccination. Vaccinee samples came from UK trials COV001 and COV002, including a single-blind randomized controlled phase 2/3 trial of AZD1222 (ChAdOx1 nCoV-19) in healthy adults. For TCRbeta chain sequencing, PBMC samples from trial participants were taken at day 0 and at day 28 after the second dose. The CDR3 regions of human TCRbeta chains were subjected to immunosequencing. The authors' pipeline ran thus. Repertoire TCRs were checked for matches against a reference library of SARS-CoV-2-specific TCRs that had been generated using the MIRA antigen-specificity platform. Breadth meant the fraction of unique TCRs that were SARS-CoV-2-associated, whereas depth meant the fraction of total T cells that were SARS-CoV-2-associated. Using the MIRA data, each spike-specific TCR was assigned both to the spike region to which the TCR was reactive and to a CD4 or CD8 class. Log10-transformed breadth and depth values were compared by one-way ANOVA with Sidak's multiple comparisons tests. This is the immuneACCESS table as TCRdb keeps it, with only in-frame sequences that have V and J called. A part of the clones is gone; compared with another copy, unresolved V genes explain less than half, and the rest is unexplained. The D gene and trimming were derived from the DNA, and the V and J assignments and clone size from that table. Present in this sample are 150,000 to 200,000 clones, around 93% of which were seen just once. Of the sample, about 1.5% is held by the ten largest clones.

The source was peripheral blood, collected on day 0 of AZD1222 vaccination. This chain joins TRBV5-8 to TRBJ2-3; 14 of the junction bases match TRBD2. The receptor comes from an adult in good health. The nucleotide sequence is TGTGCCAGCGGGGACGGGACTAGCGGGAGTTTAGATACGCAGTATTTT. It translates to CASGDGTSGSLDTQYF.